This T cell receptor beta chain derives from a study of metastatic and nonmetastatic thyroid tumors. Overall study: The authors compared repertoires across blood and tumor or nodule tissue from malignant and benign thyroid patients.

There are many counts of this clone. How the authors handled the data: Clinicopathological groups of papillary thyroid cancer showed CDR3 differences that were used to build a distant-metastasis classifier. MiXCR reprocessed the PCR reads for TCRdb. These V and J calls originate from TCRdb's pipeline instead of the authors' own analysis. Among about 60,000 clones listed, roughly 15% were seen once. The V gene's germline CDR1 is KGHSH and CDR2 LQKENI. V lost 3 bases and J lost 4, with 22 bases in between. CDR3 length: 17 amino acids. Every patient underwent thyroid surgery untreated. Material for sequencing was blood. The receptor's source is a male donor with papillary thyroid cancer or a benign thyroid nodule (not recorded which). Some clones in this sample may be carry-over from other donors' samples. The rearrangement uses TRBV18 and TRBJ2-7, with D perhaps TRBD1 (5 bases). CDR3 sequence: CASSPTRAKFNGYEQYF. DNA of the CDR3: TGTGCCAGCTCACCTACCAGGGCGAAATTTAATGGATACGAGCAGTACTTC.